The clone carrying this T cell receptor (beta chain) was counted only a few times. Researchers amplified the TCR beta CDR3 regions from RNA transcripts. HTBI primers drove first-round RT-PCR of the TCR CDR3. MiXCR, run by TCRdb on the multiplex PCR reads, gives a single entry per CDR3 protein. The sample lists roughly 570,000 distinct CDR3 sequences, 15% to 18% seen once, with approximately 7% in the top ten. CDR3 length: 14 amino acids. V was pared by 2 bases and J by 5 bases, with 4 bases of the junction left unmatched. CDR1 is LNHDA, CDR2 SQIVND, per germline (reference sequence). This specimen belongs to a study of T cells in Graves' hyperthyroidism and ophthalmopathy. Across the whole study: Pretreatment peripheral blood was obtained at initial diagnosis.

The sample comprised blood. This sequence was found in a woman aged 25 to 39 with Graves' hyperthyroidism. This chain links TRBV19 with TRBJ1-1; TRBD1 agrees at 8 bases. CDR3 nucleotides: TGTGCCAGTAGTATACCCAGGGGGCATACTGAAGCTTTCTTT. Its protein product is CASSIPRGHTEAFF.